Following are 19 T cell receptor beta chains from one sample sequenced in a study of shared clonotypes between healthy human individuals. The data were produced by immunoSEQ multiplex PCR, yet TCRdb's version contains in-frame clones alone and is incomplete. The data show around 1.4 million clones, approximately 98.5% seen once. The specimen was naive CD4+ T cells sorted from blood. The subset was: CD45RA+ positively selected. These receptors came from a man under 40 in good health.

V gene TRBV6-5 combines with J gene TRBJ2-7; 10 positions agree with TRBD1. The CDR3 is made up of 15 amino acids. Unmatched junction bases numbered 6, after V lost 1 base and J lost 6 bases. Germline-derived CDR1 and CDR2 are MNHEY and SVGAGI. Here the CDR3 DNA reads TGTGCCAGCAGTTACTGGGGGACAGGGGACTCCGAGCAGTACTTC. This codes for CASSYWGTGDSEQYF.

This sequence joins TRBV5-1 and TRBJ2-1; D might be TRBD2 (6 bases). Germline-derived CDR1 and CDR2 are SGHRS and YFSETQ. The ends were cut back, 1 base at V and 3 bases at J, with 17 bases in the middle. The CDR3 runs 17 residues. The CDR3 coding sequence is TGCGCCAGCAGCTTGCGATTAGCGGAATACTACTACAATGAGCAGTTCTTC. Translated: CASSLRLAEYYYNEQFF.

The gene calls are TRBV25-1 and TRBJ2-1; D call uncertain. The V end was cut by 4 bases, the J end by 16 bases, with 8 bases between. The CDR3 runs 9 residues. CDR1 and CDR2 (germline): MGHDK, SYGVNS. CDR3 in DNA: TGTGCCAGCAGTGCCAACCCTTTCTTC. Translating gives CASSANPFF.

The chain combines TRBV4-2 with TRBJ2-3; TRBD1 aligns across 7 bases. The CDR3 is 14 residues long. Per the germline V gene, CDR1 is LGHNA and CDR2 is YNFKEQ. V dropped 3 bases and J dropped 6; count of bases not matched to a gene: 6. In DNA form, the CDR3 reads TGTGCCAGCAGCCATGGACAGGCCCGGGATACGCAGTATTTT. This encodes CASSHGQARDTQYF.

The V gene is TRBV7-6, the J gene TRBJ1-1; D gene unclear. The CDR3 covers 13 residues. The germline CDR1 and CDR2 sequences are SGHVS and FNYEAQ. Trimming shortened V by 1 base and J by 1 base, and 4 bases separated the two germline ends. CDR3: CASSLDENTEAFF. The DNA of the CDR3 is TGTGCCAGCAGCTTAGACGAGAACACTGAAGCTTTCTTT.

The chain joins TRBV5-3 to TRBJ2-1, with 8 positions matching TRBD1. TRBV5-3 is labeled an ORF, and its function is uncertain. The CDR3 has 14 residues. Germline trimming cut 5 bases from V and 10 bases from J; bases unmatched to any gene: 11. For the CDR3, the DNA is TGTGCCAGAAGACTGGGACAGGTCGTACCCGAGCAGTTCTTC. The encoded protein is CARRLGQVVPEQFF.

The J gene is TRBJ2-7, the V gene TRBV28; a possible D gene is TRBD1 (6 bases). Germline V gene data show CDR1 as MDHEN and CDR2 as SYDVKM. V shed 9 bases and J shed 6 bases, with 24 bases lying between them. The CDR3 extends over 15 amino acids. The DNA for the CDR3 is TGTGCCAGTTTCCGGTCAGGGGCCAAGTCTCGCGAGCAGTACTTC. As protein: CASFRSGAKSREQYF.

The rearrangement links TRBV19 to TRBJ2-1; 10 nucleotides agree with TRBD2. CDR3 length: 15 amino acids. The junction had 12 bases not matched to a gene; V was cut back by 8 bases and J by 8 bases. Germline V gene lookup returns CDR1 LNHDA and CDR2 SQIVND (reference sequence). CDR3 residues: CASRSGSGRIDEQFF. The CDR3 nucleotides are TGTGCCAGTCGGTCCGGTAGCGGGAGGATCGATGAGCAGTTCTTC.

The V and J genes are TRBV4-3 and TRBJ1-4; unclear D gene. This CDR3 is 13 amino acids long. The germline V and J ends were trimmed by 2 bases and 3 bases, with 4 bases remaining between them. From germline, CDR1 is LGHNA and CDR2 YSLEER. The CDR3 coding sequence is TGCGCCAGCAGCCAACCTCCTAATGAAAAACTGTTTTTT. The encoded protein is CASSQPPNEKLFF.

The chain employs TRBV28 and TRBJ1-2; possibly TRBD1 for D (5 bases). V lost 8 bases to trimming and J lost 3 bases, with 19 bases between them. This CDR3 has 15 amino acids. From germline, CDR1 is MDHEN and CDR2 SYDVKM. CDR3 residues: CASSDAGGGDYGYTF. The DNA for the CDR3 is TGTGCCAGCTCGGATGCGGGAGGAGGGGACTATGGCTACACCTTC.

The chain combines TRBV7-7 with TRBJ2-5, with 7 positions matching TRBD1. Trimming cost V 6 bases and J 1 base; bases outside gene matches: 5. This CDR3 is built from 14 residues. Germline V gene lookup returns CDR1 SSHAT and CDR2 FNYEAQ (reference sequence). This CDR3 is CASSPTGAQETQYF. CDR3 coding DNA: TGTGCCAGCAGTCCTACAGGGGCCCAAGAGACCCAGTACTTC.

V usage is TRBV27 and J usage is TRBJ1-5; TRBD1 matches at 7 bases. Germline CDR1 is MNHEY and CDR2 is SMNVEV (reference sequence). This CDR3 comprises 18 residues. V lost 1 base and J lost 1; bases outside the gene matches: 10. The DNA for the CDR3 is TGTGCCAGCAGTTTATTCCCTTCTCGACAGGGCAGCAATCAGCCCCAGCATTTT. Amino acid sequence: CASSLFPSRQGSNQPQHF.

The CDR3 protein is CASSGGLAGANSYEQYF. CDR3 coding DNA: TGTGCCAGCAGCGGGGGACTAGCGGGAGCTAACTCCTACGAGCAGTACTTC. This rearrangement joins TRBV9 to TRBJ2-7; 14 bases agree with TRBD2. V gave up 3 bases and J gave up 0 bases; unmatched junction bases: 5. Germline V gives CDR1 SGDLS, CDR2 YYNGEE. The CDR3 consists of 17 residues.

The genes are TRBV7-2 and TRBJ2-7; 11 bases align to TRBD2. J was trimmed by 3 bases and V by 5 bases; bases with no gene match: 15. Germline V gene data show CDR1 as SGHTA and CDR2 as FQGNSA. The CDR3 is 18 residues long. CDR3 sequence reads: CASSLHGPLAGGYYEQYF. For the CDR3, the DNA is TGTGCCAGCAGCCTCCACGGCCCCCTAGCGGGAGGCTACTACGAGCAGTACTTC.

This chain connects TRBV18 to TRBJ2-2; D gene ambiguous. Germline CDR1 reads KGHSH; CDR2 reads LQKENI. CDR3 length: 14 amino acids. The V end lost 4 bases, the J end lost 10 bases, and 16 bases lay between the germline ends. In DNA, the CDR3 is TGTGCCAGCTCACAATCCTTGACATTGTCGGAGCTGTTTTTT. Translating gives CASSQSLTLSELFF.

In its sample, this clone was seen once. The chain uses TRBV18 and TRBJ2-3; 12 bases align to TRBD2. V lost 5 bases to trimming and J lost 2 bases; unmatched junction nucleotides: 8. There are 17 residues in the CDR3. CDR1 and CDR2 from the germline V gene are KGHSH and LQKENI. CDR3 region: CASSILSSGRATDTQYF. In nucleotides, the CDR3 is TGTGCCAGCTCAATTCTGTCTAGCGGGAGGGCCACAGATACGCAGTATTTT. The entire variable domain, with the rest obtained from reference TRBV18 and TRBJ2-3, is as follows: NAGVMQNPRHLVRRRGQEARLRCSPMKGHSHVYWYRQLPEEGLKFMVYLQKENIIDESGMPKERFSAEFPKEGPSILRIQQVVRGDSAAYFCASSILSSGRATDTQYFGPGTRLTVL.

CDR3 bases: TGTGCCAGCAGGGCGGGACAAGTAATGGATGGCTACACCTTC. Its protein product is CASRAGQVMDGYTF. V and J are TRBV5-4 and TRBJ1-2; maybe TRBD1 (6 bases). Trimming removed 5 bases from V and 6 bases from J, with 17 bases in between. The germline gives CDR1 SGHNT, CDR2 YYREEE (reference sequence). This CDR3 comprises 14 residues.

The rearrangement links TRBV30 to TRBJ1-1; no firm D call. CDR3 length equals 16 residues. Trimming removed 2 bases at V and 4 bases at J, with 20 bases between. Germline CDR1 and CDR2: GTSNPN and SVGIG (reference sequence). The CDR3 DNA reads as TGTGCCTGGAGTAGCTGGGCTGACTTCCCGACCACTGAAGCTTTCTTT. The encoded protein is CAWSSWADFPTTEAFF.

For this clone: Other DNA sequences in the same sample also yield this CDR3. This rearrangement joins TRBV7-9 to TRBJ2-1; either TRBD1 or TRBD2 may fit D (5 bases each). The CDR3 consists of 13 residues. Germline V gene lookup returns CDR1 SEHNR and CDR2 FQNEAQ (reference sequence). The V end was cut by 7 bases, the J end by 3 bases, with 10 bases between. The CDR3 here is CASTGGGYNEQFF. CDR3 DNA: TGTGCCAGCACGGGTGGGGGCTACAATGAGCAGTTCTTC.